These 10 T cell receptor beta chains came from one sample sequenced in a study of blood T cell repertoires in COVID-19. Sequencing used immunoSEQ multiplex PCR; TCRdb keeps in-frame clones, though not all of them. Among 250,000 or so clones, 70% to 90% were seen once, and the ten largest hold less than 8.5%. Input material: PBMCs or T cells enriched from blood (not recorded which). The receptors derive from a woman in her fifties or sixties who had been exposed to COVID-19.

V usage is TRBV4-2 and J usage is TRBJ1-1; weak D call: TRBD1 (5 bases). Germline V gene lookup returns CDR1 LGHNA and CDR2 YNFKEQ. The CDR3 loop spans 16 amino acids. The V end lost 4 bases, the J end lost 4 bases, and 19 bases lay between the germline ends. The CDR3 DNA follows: TGTGCCAGCAGCCCCTTTGGAGGGACGGGGGGCACTGAAGCTTTCTTT. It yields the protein CASSPFGGTGGTEAFF.

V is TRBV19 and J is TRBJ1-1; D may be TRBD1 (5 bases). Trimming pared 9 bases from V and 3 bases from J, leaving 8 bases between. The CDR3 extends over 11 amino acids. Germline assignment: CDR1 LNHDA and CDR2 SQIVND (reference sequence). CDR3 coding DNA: TGTGCCAGCAGGGATTACACTGAAGCTTTCTTT. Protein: CASRDYTEAFF.

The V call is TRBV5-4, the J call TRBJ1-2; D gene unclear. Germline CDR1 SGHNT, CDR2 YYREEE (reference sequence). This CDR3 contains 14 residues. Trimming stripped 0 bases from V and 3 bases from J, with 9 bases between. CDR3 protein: CASSLARGDYGYTF. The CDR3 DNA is TGTGCCAGCAGCTTGGCTCGGGGAGACTATGGCTACACCTTC.

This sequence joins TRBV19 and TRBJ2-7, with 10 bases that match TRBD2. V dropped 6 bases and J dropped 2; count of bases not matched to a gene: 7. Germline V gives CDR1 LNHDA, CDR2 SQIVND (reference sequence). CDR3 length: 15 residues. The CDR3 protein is CASSPAGGPAYEQYF. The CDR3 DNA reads TGTGCCAGTAGCCCAGCGGGGGGGCCGGCCTACGAGCAGTACTTC.

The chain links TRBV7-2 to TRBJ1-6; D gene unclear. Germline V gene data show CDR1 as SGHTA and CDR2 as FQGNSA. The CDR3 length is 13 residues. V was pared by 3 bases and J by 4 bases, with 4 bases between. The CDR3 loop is CASSFRYNSPLHF. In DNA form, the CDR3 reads TGTGCCAGCAGCTTCCGGTATAATTCACCCCTCCACTTT.

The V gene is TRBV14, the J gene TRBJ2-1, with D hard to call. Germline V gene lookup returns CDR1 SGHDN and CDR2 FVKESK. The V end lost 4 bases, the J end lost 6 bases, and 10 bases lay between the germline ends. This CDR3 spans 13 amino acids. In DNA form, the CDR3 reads TGTGCCAGCAGCCTTTTTATCGGCAATGAGCAGTTCTTC. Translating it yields CASSLFIGNEQFF.

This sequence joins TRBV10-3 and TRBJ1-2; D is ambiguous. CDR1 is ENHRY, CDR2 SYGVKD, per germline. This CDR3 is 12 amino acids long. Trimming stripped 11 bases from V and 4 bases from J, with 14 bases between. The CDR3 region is CALSGTGYGYTF. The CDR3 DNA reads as TGTGCCTTATCCGGAACGGGCTATGGCTACACCTTC.

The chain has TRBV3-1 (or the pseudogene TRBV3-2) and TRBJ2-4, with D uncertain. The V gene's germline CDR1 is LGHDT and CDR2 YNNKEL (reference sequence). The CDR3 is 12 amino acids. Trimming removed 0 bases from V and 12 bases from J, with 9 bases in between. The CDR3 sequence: CASSQDDERQYF. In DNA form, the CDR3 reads TGTGCCAGCAGCCAAGACGACGAGCGTCAGTACTTC.

CDR3 in amino acids: CASSHLRGDGYTF. The CDR3 DNA reads as TGTGCCAGCAGCCACCTCAGGGGTGATGGCTACACCTTC. The chain combines TRBV14 with TRBJ1-2; a possible D gene is TRBD1 (6 bases). CDR1 is SGHDN, CDR2 FVKESK, per germline. Trimming shortened V by 3 bases and J by 6 bases, and 11 bases separated the two germline ends. The CDR3 has 13 residues.

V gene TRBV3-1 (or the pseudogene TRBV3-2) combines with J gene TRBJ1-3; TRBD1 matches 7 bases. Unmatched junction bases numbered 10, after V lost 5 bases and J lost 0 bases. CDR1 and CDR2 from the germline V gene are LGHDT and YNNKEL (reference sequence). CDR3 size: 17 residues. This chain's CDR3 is CASSSYPTGPSGNTIYF. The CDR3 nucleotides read TGTGCCAGCAGCTCTTATCCGACAGGGCCCTCTGGAAACACCATATATTTT.